This record looks at one TCR beta chain sequence and its context. Its antigen is as yet unknown. This sample was included in a study of T-cell memory formation after mild COVID-19. Barcoded TCR alpha and TCR beta cDNA libraries with UMIs came from 5'RACE using constant-segment primers. From the 5' RACE reads, TCRdb called clonotypes with MiXCR, one entry per CDR3 protein. The repertoire includes roughly 560,000 distinct CDR3 sequences, around 21% of them detected once, and roughly an eighth sits in the top ten. General study results and limits: Clones which contracted sat mainly in CM and EM if CD4+, and in EMRA if CD8+. Clones that contracted from day 15 to 85 were balanced CD4/CD8, while later expanders leaned CD4+. A subset of responding clones appeared in pre-infection memory, suggesting cross-reactive memory joined.

Sequenced input: PBMCs or a T cell subset sorted from them (not recorded which). This clonotype was sampled from an adult woman who had mild COVID-19 (a few samples of this study predate the infection). Cell type and time point are not known.

The chain's CDR3 is CASSYRGRTTDTQYF. DNA for the CDR3: TGTGCCAGCAGTTACCGAGGAAGGACCACAGATACGCAGTATTTT. This sequence joins TRBV6-5 and TRBJ2-3, with D unclear. Trimming took off 2 bases at V and 2 bases at J, with 11 bases between the two ends. Germline-derived CDR1 and CDR2 are MNHEY and SVGAGI. This CDR3 region has 15 residues.